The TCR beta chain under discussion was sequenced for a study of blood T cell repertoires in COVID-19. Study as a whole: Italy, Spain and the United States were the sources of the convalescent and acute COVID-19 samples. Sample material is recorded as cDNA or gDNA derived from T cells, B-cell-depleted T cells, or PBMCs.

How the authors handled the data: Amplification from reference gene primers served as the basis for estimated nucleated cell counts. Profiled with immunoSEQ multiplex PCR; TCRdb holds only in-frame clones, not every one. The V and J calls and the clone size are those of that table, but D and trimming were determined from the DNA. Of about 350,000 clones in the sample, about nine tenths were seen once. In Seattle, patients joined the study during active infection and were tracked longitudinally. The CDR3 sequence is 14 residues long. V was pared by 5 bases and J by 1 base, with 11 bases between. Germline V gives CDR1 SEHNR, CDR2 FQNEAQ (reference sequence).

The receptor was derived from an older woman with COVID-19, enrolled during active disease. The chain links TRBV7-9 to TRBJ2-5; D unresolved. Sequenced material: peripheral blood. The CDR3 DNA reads TGTGCCAGCAGCCCGCGGCAGACCCAAGAGACCCAGTACTTC. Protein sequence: CASSPRQTQETQYF.